This entry lists 22 T cell receptor beta chains sequenced from one sample in a study of T cell repertoires in aging, cancer and after chemotherapy. Peripheral blood genomic DNA, not sorted cells or RNA, was the template. Multiplex touch-down PCR with TRB-A/B primers amplified rearranged V-D-J TRB sequences. Via MiXCR, TCRdb re-called the multiplex PCR reads, giving one row per CDR3 protein. The repertoire holds about 13,000 distinct CDR3 sequences, with about 40% as singletons. The specimen sequenced was blood. The receptors were gathered from a human donor in good health. The donor label of this sample is uncertain.

This clonotype is termed medium-sized. V is TRBV29-1 and J is TRBJ2-5; tentative D call: TRBD1 (5 bases). With 6 bases removed from V and 1 base from J, the gap between germline ends came to 12 bases. The germline V gene encodes CDR1 SQVTM and CDR2 ANQGSEA. The CDR3 is made up of 13 amino acids. CDR3 in amino acids: CSVGRQTQETQYF. Written as DNA, the CDR3 is TGCAGCGTGGGCCGACAGACCCAAGAGACCCAGTACTTC.

The V and J genes are TRBV18 and TRBJ2-1; D remains unclear. V was pared by 2 bases and J by 8 bases, with 4 bases between. The CDR3 sequence is 11 residues long. Per germline, CDR1 KGHSH and CDR2 LQKENI. In nucleotides, the CDR3 is TGTGCCAGCTCACCAAACTATGAGCAGTTCTTC. Encoded protein: CASSPNYEQFF. Complete variable domain (other parts from reference TRBV18 and TRBJ2-1): NAGVMQNPRHLVRRRGQEARLRCSPMKGHSHVYWYRQLPEEGLKFMVYLQKENIIDESGMPKERFSAEFPKEGPSILRIQQVVRGDSAAYFCASSPNYEQFFGPGTRLTVL.

The chain uses TRBV5-6 and TRBJ2-5; TRBD2 agrees at 10 bases. Germline V gene lookup returns CDR1 SGHDT and CDR2 YYEEEE. J lost 4 bases, V lost 0 bases, and 3 bases had no gene match. The CDR3 loop spans 15 amino acids. CDR3 sequence reads: CASSLALAGAETQYF. CDR3 nucleotides: TGTGCCAGCAGCTTGGCCCTAGCGGGGGCAGAGACCCAGTACTTC.

This rearrangement joins TRBV29-1 to TRBJ2-3; 9 bases are a match to TRBD1. The CDR3 length is 15 residues. After removal of 0 bases from V and 6 bases from J, the junction contained 7 bases not matched to a gene. CDR1 and CDR2 from the germline V gene are SQVTM and ANQGSEA. In nucleotides, the CDR3 is TGCAGCGTTGAAGAAGGACAGGGGCTCGGGGATACGCAGTATTTT. It encodes CSVEEGQGLGDTQYF.

The J gene is TRBJ2-7, the V gene TRBV15; possible D gene TRBD2, 6 bases. CDR3 length: 15 amino acids. V was trimmed by 0 bases and J by 4 bases, leaving 13 bases between them. Germline CDR1 and CDR2: LNHNV and YYDKDF (reference sequence). The DNA for the CDR3 is TGTGCCACCAGCAGAGATGAGGGAGGTGGATACGAGCAGTACTTC. This translates into CATSRDEGGGYEQYF.

The chain has TRBV6-5 and TRBJ2-1; no definite D call. Germline CDR1 and CDR2: MNHEY and SVGAGI. The V end was cut by 3 bases, the J end by 9 bases, with 9 bases between. The CDR3 contains 12 residues. The CDR3 region has the DNA TGTGCCAGCAGTTATTCTAGTCTTGAGCAGTTCTTC. Translated, it gives CASSYSSLEQFF.

The V gene is TRBV5-6, the J gene TRBJ2-4; 7 nucleotides match TRBD2. The CDR3 totals 13 residues. Germline-derived CDR1 and CDR2 are SGHDT and YYEEEE. The junction had 9 bases not matched to a gene; V was cut back by 5 bases and J by 10 bases. CDR3 in amino acids: CASSGGVRPIQYF. The CDR3 coding sequence is TGTGCCAGCAGTGGGGGGGTTAGACCGATTCAGTACTTC.

This clonotype has more than one count but fewer than ten. This rearrangement joins TRBV19 to TRBJ2-7; TRBD1 matches 7 bases. The CDR3 length is 15 residues. Germline-derived CDR1 and CDR2 are LNHDA and SQIVND (reference sequence). The V gene end was trimmed by 3 bases and the J gene end by 2 bases; junction bases not matched to a gene: 7. CDR3 sequence: CASSISVGTAYEQYF. The CDR3 DNA sequence: TGTGCCAGTAGTATCTCGGTGGGGACAGCCTACGAGCAGTACTTC.

This clonotype rates as medium-sized. The rearrangement joins TRBV11-1 to TRBJ2-7; 7 bases align to TRBD1. The CDR3 spans 14 residues. The germline V gene encodes CDR1 SGHAT and CDR2 FQDESV (reference sequence). V lost 6 bases and J lost 6; bases outside the gene matches: 11. The CDR3 here is CASSFARQGSEQYF. CDR3 nucleotide sequence: TGTGCCAGCAGTTTCGCCCGACAGGGATCCGAGCAGTACTTC. The full variable domain, completed using reference TRBV11-1 and TRBJ2-7, is EAEVAQSPRYKITEKSQAVAFWCDPISGHATLYWYRQILGQGPELLVQFQDESVVDDSQLPKDRFSAERLKGVDSTLKIQPAELGDSAMYLCASSFARQGSEQYFGPGTRLTVT.

The chain is built from TRBV6-5 and TRBJ2-6, with D possibly matching TRBD1 (5 bases). This CDR3 spans 17 amino acids. Trimming pared 0 bases from V and 2 bases from J, leaving 11 bases between. The germline gives CDR1 MNHEY, CDR2 SVGAGI. CDR3 in DNA: TGTGCCAGCAGTTACTCGATTCCAGGGACTGGGGCCAACGTCCTGACTTTC. Protein sequence: CASSYSIPGTGANVLTF.

This clonotype has more than one count but fewer than ten. V is TRBV6-4 and J is TRBJ2-5, with 10 bases identical to TRBD2. Losses at the gene ends were 3 bases for V and 2 bases for J; bases not matched to a gene: 3. CDR1 and CDR2 from the germline V gene are MRHNA and SNTAGT. The CDR3 totals 15 residues. CDR3 amino acids: CASSESGGAQETQYF. The CDR3, as DNA: TGTGCCAGCAGTGAGAGCGGGGGGGCTCAAGAGACCCAGTACTTC.

This rearrangement joins TRBV13 to TRBJ1-5; D is ambiguous. V was pared by 6 bases and J by 4 bases, with 10 bases between. This CDR3 is built from 13 residues. Germline values: CDR1 PRHDT, CDR2 FYEKMQ (reference sequence). For the CDR3, the DNA is TGTGCCAGCAGTAGGTCGGGGAATCAGCCCCAGCATTTT. Amino acid sequence: CASSRSGNQPQHF. Complete variable domain (other parts from reference TRBV13 and TRBJ1-5): AAGVIQSPRHLIKEKRETATLKCYPIPRHDTVYWYQQGPGQDPQFLISFYEKMQSDKGSIPDRFSAQQFSDYHSELNMSSLELGDSALYFCASSRSGNQPQHFGDGTRLSIL.

The chain couples TRBV15 to TRBJ2-4, with 7 bases aligning to TRBD1. V trimming: 2 bases; J trimming: 8 bases; junction bases outside the gene matches: 6. The CDR3 spans 14 residues. Germline-derived CDR1 and CDR2 are LNHNV and YYDKDF (reference sequence). The CDR3 region is CATSRSGTADIQYF. As DNA, the CDR3 is TGTGCCACCAGCAGATCGGGGACAGCGGACATTCAGTACTTC.

This clonotype is termed medium-sized. The rearrangement links TRBV29-1 to TRBJ1-2; TRBD1 might be the D (5 bases). This CDR3 contains 13 residues. Trimming cost V 6 bases and J 6 bases, with 17 bases left between them. The V gene's germline CDR1 is SQVTM and CDR2 ANQGSEA. CDR3 residues: CSVTPLGVDGYTF. DNA of the CDR3: TGCAGCGTCACACCGTTGGGGGTAGATGGCTACACCTTC.

In this sample, this clonotype is medium-sized. J is TRBJ2-1 and V is TRBV6-1; D possibly corresponds to TRBD2 (6 bases). The CDR3 is 15 residues long. CDR1 and CDR2 from the germline V gene are MNHNS and SASEGT. The V and J ends lost 7 bases and 4 bases respectively, with 17 bases between them. The CDR3 DNA follows: TGTGCCAGCACCTTAGCGGTCACGGGATACAATGAGCAGTTCTTC. This gives the protein CASTLAVTGYNEQFF.

The V and J genes are TRBV30 and TRBJ2-3; TRBD1 or TRBD2 may be the D gene (5 bases each). The CDR3 contains 15 residues. V gave up 8 bases and J gave up 1 base, with 19 bases separating them. CDR1 is GTSNPN, CDR2 SVGIG, per germline (reference sequence). The CDR3 spells CASWGWGAGTDTQYF. DNA for the CDR3: TGTGCCAGCTGGGGGTGGGGAGCCGGCACAGATACGCAGTATTTT.

By sample share, this clonotype is medium-sized. This sequence joins TRBV11-3 and TRBJ2-7; 8 bases are a match to TRBD1. The CDR3 sequence is 15 residues long. Unmatched junction bases numbered 8, after V lost 5 bases and J lost 2 bases. The germline CDR1 and CDR2 sequences are SGHNT and YENEEA. The CDR3 here is CASSHVRDRTYEQYF. The CDR3 DNA reads TGTGCCAGCAGCCACGTCCGGGACAGGACCTACGAGCAGTACTTC.

This clonotype was counted a few times. The CDR3 spells CASSFVSAVVDEQYF. In nucleotides, the CDR3 is TGTGCCAGCAGTTTCGTTTCGGCAGTTGTCGACGAGCAGTACTTC. This chain uses TRBV27 with TRBJ2-7, with no clear D. CDR1 MNHEY and CDR2 SMNVEV come from the germline V gene (reference sequence). V lost 3 bases and J 5 bases, leaving 17 bases between the germline ends. The CDR3 is made up of 15 amino acids.

The rearrangement joins TRBV6-1 to TRBJ2-7, with 7 bases lining up with TRBD1. Germline V gene data show CDR1 as MNHNS and CDR2 as SASEGT. The CDR3 runs to 15 residues. With V trimmed by 6 bases and J by 1 base, 9 bases remained unmatched. The CDR3 region is CASRDRDRASYEQYF. The CDR3 nucleotides read TGTGCCAGCAGGGACCGGGACAGAGCTTCCTACGAGCAGTACTTC.

The V call is TRBV6-4, the J call TRBJ2-3, with 11 bases that match TRBD2. There are 15 residues in the CDR3. The germline gives CDR1 MRHNA, CDR2 SNTAGT. Trimming at V came to 2 bases and at J to 5 bases, leaving 3 bases not matched to a gene. CDR3 coding DNA: TGTGCCAGCAGTGACACTAGCGGGGGTGTAGATACGCAGTATTTT. Translating it yields CASSDTSGGVDTQYF.

This rearrangement joins TRBV15 to TRBJ2-7; TRBD1 or TRBD2 may be the D gene (7 bases each). The CDR3 extends over 16 amino acids. Germline loops: CDR1 LNHNV, CDR2 YYDKDF (reference sequence). V shed 0 bases and J shed 7 bases, with 19 bases lying between them. CDR3 sequence reads: CATSRDRGRGPQEQYF. CDR3 DNA sequence: TGTGCCACCAGCAGAGACAGGGGGAGGGGGCCACAAGAGCAGTACTTC.

The chain joins TRBV5-5 to TRBJ2-5; TRBD1 aligns across 8 bases. This CDR3 spans 15 amino acids. With V trimmed by 3 bases and J by 5 bases, 9 bases remained unmatched. CDR1 and CDR2 (germline): SGHKS, YYEKEE (reference sequence). DNA of the CDR3: TGTGCCAGCAGCTGGACCGGACAGGGCGGGGAGACCCAGTACTTC. Residues: CASSWTGQGGETQYF.